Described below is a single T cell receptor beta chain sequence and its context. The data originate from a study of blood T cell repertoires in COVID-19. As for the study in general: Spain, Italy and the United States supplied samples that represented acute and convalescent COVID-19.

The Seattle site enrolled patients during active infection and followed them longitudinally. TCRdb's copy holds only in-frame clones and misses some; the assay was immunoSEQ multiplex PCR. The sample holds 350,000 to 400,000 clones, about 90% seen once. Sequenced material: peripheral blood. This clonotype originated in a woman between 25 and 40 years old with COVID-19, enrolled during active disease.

DNA of the CDR3: TGCGCCAGCAGCCAGCAGTCCTCCTACGAGCAGTACTTC. Its protein product is CASSQQSSYEQYF. The V gene is TRBV4-1, the J gene TRBJ2-7; D not certain. Trimming cost V 3 bases and J 0 bases, with 6 bases left between them. Germline CDR1 MGHRA, CDR2 YSYEKL. The CDR3 length is 13 residues.